Listed below are T cell receptor beta chains from one sample, sequenced in a study of control samples from healthy donors and cancer patients. TCRdb's table, derived via immunoSEQ multiplex PCR, lists solely in-frame clones and lacks some. The sample lists more than 95,000 clones; 75% to 90% were seen once. The sequenced material came from PBMCs. The receptors stem from a woman aged 50 to 65 with colorectal cancer. Both conserved end residues are part of each CDR3. A D gene is named only where the DNA matches it firmly.

cdr3_aa: CASSQGTGGSEAFF; cdr3_nt: TGTGCCAGCAGCCAAGGGACAGGGGGCTCTGAAGCTTTCTTT; v_call: TRBV3-1/TRBV3-2; j_call: TRBJ1-1; d_call: TRBD1
cdr3_aa: CASSLAHGVTEAFF; cdr3_nt: TGTGCCAGCAGCTTAGCGCACGGGGTCACTGAAGCTTTCTTT; v_call: TRBV7-2; j_call: TRBJ1-1; d_call: .
cdr3_aa: CASSLGLGRYEQYF; cdr3_nt: TGCGCCAGCAGCTTGGGGCTGGGCCGCTACGAGCAGTACTTC; v_call: TRBV5-1; j_call: TRBJ2-7; d_call: .
cdr3_aa: CASSFSPGTGVPDTQYF; cdr3_nt: TGTGCCAGCAGCTTCTCCCCCGGGACAGGGGTCCCAGATACGCAGTATTTT; v_call: TRBV5-4; j_call: TRBJ2-3; d_call: TRBD1
cdr3_aa: CAWTTGRDYGYTF; cdr3_nt: TGTGCCTGGACGACAGGGAGGGACTATGGCTACACCTTC; v_call: TRBV30; j_call: TRBJ1-2; d_call: TRBD1
cdr3_aa: CSVTPSGANVLTF; cdr3_nt: TGCAGCGTTACCCCCTCTGGGGCCAACGTCCTGACTTTC; v_call: TRBV29-1; j_call: TRBJ2-6; d_call: .
cdr3_aa: CASSRCGGQRQPQHF; cdr3_nt: TGTGCCAGCAGCAGGTGCGGGGGCCAGCGGCAGCCCCAGCATTTT; v_call: TRBV21-1; j_call: TRBJ1-5; d_call: .
cdr3_aa: CATSDPSQGGSRAFF; cdr3_nt: TGTGCCACCAGTGATCCATCGCAGGGGGGGTCCAGAGCTTTCTTT; v_call: TRBV24-1; j_call: TRBJ1-1; d_call: TRBD1
cdr3_aa: CASSSIRQGLGLNYGYTF; cdr3_nt: TGTGCCAGCAGTTCGATCCGACAGGGGCTTGGCCTTAACTATGGCTACACCTTC; v_call: TRBV28; j_call: TRBJ1-2; d_call: TRBD1
cdr3_aa: CAWSAGPYEQYF; cdr3_nt: TGTGCCTGGAGTGCAGGACCCTACGAGCAGTACTTC; v_call: TRBV30; j_call: TRBJ2-7; d_call: .
cdr3_aa: CASSPDGNSNQPQHF; cdr3_nt: TGTGCCAGCAGCCCAGACGGGAATAGCAATCAGCCCCAGCATTTT; v_call: TRBV7-9; j_call: TRBJ1-5; d_call: .
cdr3_aa: CAWSRWEVEAFF; cdr3_nt: TGTGCCTGGAGCCGCTGGGAGGTTGAAGCTTTCTTT; v_call: TRBV30; j_call: TRBJ1-1; d_call: .
cdr3_aa: CASSGGGGRPGATDTQYF; cdr3_nt: TGTGCCAGCAGTGGAGGCGGCGGGAGGCCGGGTGCCACAGATACGCAGTATTTT; v_call: TRBV2; j_call: TRBJ2-3; d_call: TRBD2
cdr3_aa: CASSPTVNTEAFF; cdr3_nt: TGTGCCAGCTCACCAACGGTGAACACTGAAGCTTTCTTT; v_call: TRBV18; j_call: TRBJ1-1; d_call: .
cdr3_aa: CASSVGQGGDTQYF; cdr3_nt: TGTGCCAGCAGCGTGGGTCAGGGTGGAGATACGCAGTATTTT; v_call: TRBV9; j_call: TRBJ2-3; d_call: .
cdr3_aa: CASSPRRFEQFF; cdr3_nt: TGTGCCAGCAGCCCCAGGCGCTTTGAGCAGTTCTTC; v_call: TRBV6-6; j_call: TRBJ2-1; d_call: .